These 20 T cell receptor beta chains came from one sample sequenced in a study of blood T cell repertoires in COVID-19. This table comes from immunoSEQ multiplex PCR, and its TCRdb copy is limited to in-frame clones, with some not included. Here the sample spans some 130,000 clones, roughly 80% being singletons. The specimen was peripheral blood. Source of these receptors: a woman aged 25 to 45 who had recovered from COVID-19.

The rearrangement joins TRBV12-3 or TRBV12-4 to TRBJ1-1; no reliable D call. V was shortened by 3 bases and J by 0 bases, with 5 bases between the two germline ends. The CDR3 runs 13 residues. The CDR3 spells CASSFYLNTEAFF. The CDR3 DNA reads as TGTGCCAGCAGTTTTTATCTGAACACTGAAGCTTTCTTT.

This sequence joins TRBV9 and TRBJ2-2; tentative D call: TRBD2 (6 bases). The V end lost 3 bases, the J end lost 6 bases, and 12 bases lay between the germline ends. This CDR3 spans 14 amino acids. Germline V gene sequence: CDR1 SGDLS, CDR2 YYNGEE. The DNA for the CDR3 is TGTGCCAGCAGCGCAACAACTAGCTCCGGGGAGCTGTTTTTT. As protein: CASSATTSSGELFF. Looking up the rest from reference TRBV9 and TRBJ2-2 gives the full variable domain: DSGVTQTPKHLITATGQRVTLRCSPRSGDLSVYWYQQSLDQGLQFLIQYYNGEERAKGNILERFSAQQFPDLHSELNLSSLELGDSALYFCASSATTSSGELFFGEGSRLTVL.

This chain uses TRBV5-1 with TRBJ1-5; no reliable D call. Germline CDR1 and CDR2: SGHRS and YFSETQ. V was shortened by 4 bases and J by 0 bases, with 11 bases between the two germline ends. This CDR3 has 15 amino acids. For the CDR3, the DNA is TGCGCCAGCAGCCTCGGGTTTGCTAGCAATCAGCCCCAGCATTTT. Its protein product is CASSLGFASNQPQHF.

The V call is TRBV10-2, the J call TRBJ2-3, with D perhaps matching TRBD2 (5 bases). The V end was cut by 2 bases, the J end by 0 bases, with 12 bases between. CDR1 and CDR2 (germline): WSHSY, SAAADI. This CDR3 is 16 amino acids long. DNA of the CDR3: TGCGCCAGCAGTGAGAAGCGGCCCACTAGCACAGATACGCAGTATTTT. Translation gives CASSEKRPTSTDTQYF.

The chain uses TRBV29-1 and TRBJ2-7, with 9 bases that match TRBD1. V shed 2 bases, J shed 2 bases, and the junction held 7 bases outside the gene matches. The CDR3 is 15 residues long. Germline V gene sequence: CDR1 SQVTM, CDR2 ANQGSEA. The DNA of the CDR3 is TGCAGCGTTGAACCGACAGGGGGGAAAGCCTACGAGCAGTACTTC. It specifies CSVEPTGGKAYEQYF.

V and J are TRBV6-5 and TRBJ2-4, with 9 bases aligning to TRBD1. The length of the CDR3 is 15 residues. The junction had 4 bases not matched to a gene; V was cut back by 7 bases and J by 0 bases. CDR1 is MNHEY, CDR2 SVGAGI, per germline. The CDR3: CASKGQGLAKNIQYF. CDR3 coding DNA: TGTGCCAGCAAGGGACAGGGATTAGCCAAAAACATTCAGTACTTC.

V is TRBV5-1 and J is TRBJ2-7, with TRBD1 matching 7 bases. The CDR3 spans 16 residues. Germline CDR1 is SGHRS and CDR2 is YFSETQ. V was clipped by 1 base and J by 0 bases; unmatched bases: 7. For the CDR3, the DNA is TGCGCCAGCAGCTTGAATAGGGCAGGGGGCTCCTACGAGCAGTACTTC. Protein: CASSLNRAGGSYEQYF. Looking up the rest from reference TRBV5-1 and TRBJ2-7 gives the full variable domain: KAGVTQTPRYLIKTRGQQVTLSCSPISGHRSVSWYQQTPGQGLQFLFEYFSETQRNKGNFPGRFSGRQFSNSRSEMNVSTLELGDSALYLCASSLNRAGGSYEQYFGPGTRLTVT.

This sequence joins TRBV27 and TRBJ1-1; possible D gene TRBD1, 5 bases. The CDR3 runs 15 residues. The germline CDR1 and CDR2 sequences are MNHEY and SMNVEV (reference sequence). V shed 5 bases and J shed 7 bases, with 20 bases lying between them. CDR3 in DNA: TGTGCCAGCAGTATTTCTCCCGGGGGTACGGGTGAAGCTTTCTTT. It translates to CASSISPGGTGEAFF.

The V and J genes are TRBV7-3 and TRBJ2-1; the D gene is possibly TRBD2 (5 bases). The CDR3 covers 13 residues. V dropped 2 bases and J dropped 5 bases, with 7 bases sitting between them. Germline CDR1 is SGHTA and CDR2 is FQGTGA. This CDR3 is CASSLPADNEQFF. CDR3 nucleotide sequence: TGTGCCAGCAGCTTACCAGCGGACAATGAGCAGTTCTTC.

The chain joins TRBV14 to TRBJ2-7; D remains ambiguous. CDR1 SGHDN and CDR2 FVKESK come from the germline V gene. V was trimmed by 1 base and J by 3 bases, leaving 7 bases between them. The CDR3 loop spans 13 amino acids. The chain's CDR3 is CASSQGAFYEQYF. In DNA, the CDR3 is TGTGCCAGCAGCCAAGGGGCCTTCTACGAGCAGTACTTC.

As concerns this clone: The sample contains more than one DNA sequence encoding this CDR3. This sequence joins TRBV19 and TRBJ1-5, with D perhaps TRBD1 (5 bases). CDR1 is LNHDA and CDR2 is SQIVND in the germline V gene (reference sequence). The CDR3 runs 13 residues. V was trimmed by 7 bases and J by 3 bases, leaving 10 bases between them. CDR3 sequence: CASTTGLNQPQHF. The CDR3 nucleotides are TGTGCCAGTACCACAGGTCTCAATCAGCCCCAGCATTTT.

The rearrangement joins TRBV27 to TRBJ2-1, with 9 bases that match TRBD2. Germline V lookup: CDR1 MNHEY, CDR2 SMNVEV (reference sequence). The length of the CDR3 is 16 residues. V shed 6 bases, J shed 0 bases, and the junction held 6 bases outside the gene matches. The CDR3 is CASRSSGRSSYNEQFF. As DNA, the CDR3 is TGTGCCAGCAGATCCAGCGGGAGGTCCTCCTACAATGAGCAGTTCTTC.

The chain combines TRBV20-1 with TRBJ1-1; TRBD1 agrees at 7 bases. V shed 3 bases and J 7 bases; nucleotides not matched to a gene: 8. This CDR3 spans 13 amino acids. Germline lookup yields CDR1 DFQATT and CDR2 SNEGSKA (reference sequence). The CDR3 reads CSASGQEPFEAFF. The CDR3 coding sequence is TGCAGTGCTAGTGGACAGGAACCGTTTGAAGCTTTCTTT.

This chain joins TRBV5-1 and TRBJ2-7, with no clear D. There are 15 residues in the CDR3. CDR1 is SGHRS, CDR2 YFSETQ, per germline. Trimming cost V 1 base and J 0 bases, with 11 bases left between them. CDR3 sequence: CASSLNPVSSYEQYF. The CDR3 DNA follows: TGCGCCAGCAGCTTGAACCCAGTCAGCTCCTACGAGCAGTACTTC.

This clone appeared a single time. The chain couples TRBV11-2 to TRBJ2-7, with TRBD2 matching 7 bases. CDR3 size: 11 residues. Germline V gene sequence: CDR1 SGHAT, CDR2 FQNNGV. The J segment lost 10 bases and the V segment lost 2 bases, leaving 2 bases of the junction unmatched. CDR3 sequence reads: CASSLRGEQYF. The CDR3 coding sequence is TGTGCCAGCAGCTTACGGGGGGAACAGTACTTC.

The chain is built from TRBV6-5 and TRBJ1-5; 9 nucleotides align to TRBD1. This CDR3 region has 13 residues. Germline assignment: CDR1 MNHEY and CDR2 SVGAGI. With V trimmed by 6 bases and J by 6 bases, 3 bases remained unmatched. The CDR3 protein is CASRGQGSQPQHF. DNA for the CDR3: TGTGCCAGCAGAGGACAGGGGAGTCAGCCCCAGCATTTT.

This chain joins TRBV18 and TRBJ1-1, with TRBD1 matching over 7 bases. J gave up 0 bases and V 4 bases, and 2 bases lay outside the gene matches. Germline values: CDR1 KGHSH, CDR2 LQKENI. This CDR3 contains 14 residues. This chain's CDR3 is CASSQDRMNTEAFF. The CDR3 DNA reads TGTGCCAGCTCACAGGACAGGATGAACACTGAAGCTTTCTTT. Based on the CDR3 plus reference TRBV18 and TRBJ1-1, the full variable domain is NAGVMQNPRHLVRRRGQEARLRCSPMKGHSHVYWYRQLPEEGLKFMVYLQKENIIDESGMPKERFSAEFPKEGPSILRIQQVVRGDSAAYFCASSQDRMNTEAFFGQGTRLTVV.

The V and J genes are TRBV7-9 and TRBJ2-5; TRBD1 is a possible D gene (5 bases). V was clipped by 1 base and J by 1 base, with 7 bases between them. CDR3 length: 14 residues. Germline V lookup: CDR1 SEHNR, CDR2 FQNEAQ (reference sequence). The CDR3: CASSLGQPQETQYF. CDR3 in DNA: TGTGCCAGCAGCTTAGGACAGCCCCAAGAGACCCAGTACTTC.

This clone has a handful of counts. The chain joins TRBV5-4 to TRBJ1-6; the D gene is possibly TRBD1 (6 bases). CDR1 is SGHNT and CDR2 is YYREEE in the germline V gene (reference sequence). Trimming cost V 4 bases and J 5 bases, with 16 bases left between them. This CDR3 has 16 residues. CDR3 DNA: TGTGCCAGCAGCCGGAACCTGGCAGGGGATAATTCACCCCTCCACTTT. This codes for CASSRNLAGDNSPLHF.

This clone appeared a single time. J is TRBJ1-2 and V is TRBV27, with 11 positions matching TRBD1. Germline CDR1 is MNHEY and CDR2 is SMNVEV (reference sequence). The trim removed 5 bases at V and 6 bases at J, leaving 8 bases unmatched. CDR3 length: 15 amino acids. The DNA of the CDR3 is TGTGCCAGCAGTCTAATCGGGACAGGGGGAGATGGCTACACCTTC. The encoded protein is CASSLIGTGGDGYTF.